This TCR beta chain was identified in a study of blood T cell repertoires in COVID-19. Looked up from germline, CDR1 is ENHRY and CDR2 is SYGVKD. There are 18 residues in the CDR3. J gave up 5 bases and V 3 bases, and 14 bases lay outside the gene matches. Source study methods: Amplification from reference gene primers served as the basis for estimated nucleated cell counts. Assay used: immunoSEQ multiplex PCR; TCRdb lists only in-frame clones, some missing. The V and J calls and clone size were taken over from that table, and D and trimming were inferred from the DNA. The top ten hold less than 3% of the sample, which has 200,000 to 300,000 clones, approximately 86% seen once. Self-reported history from a screening survey and questionnaire set each donor's cohort.

The chain combines TRBV10-3 with TRBJ2-2; 8 bases are a match to TRBD2. This receptor was taken from a woman under 30 who had recovered from COVID-19. The specimen sequenced was PBMCs or T cells enriched from blood (not recorded which). The CDR3 is CAISEPTLAGGRTGELFF. The DNA for the CDR3 is TGTGCCATCAGTGAACCTACACTGGCGGGGGGTAGGACCGGGGAGCTGTTTTTT.